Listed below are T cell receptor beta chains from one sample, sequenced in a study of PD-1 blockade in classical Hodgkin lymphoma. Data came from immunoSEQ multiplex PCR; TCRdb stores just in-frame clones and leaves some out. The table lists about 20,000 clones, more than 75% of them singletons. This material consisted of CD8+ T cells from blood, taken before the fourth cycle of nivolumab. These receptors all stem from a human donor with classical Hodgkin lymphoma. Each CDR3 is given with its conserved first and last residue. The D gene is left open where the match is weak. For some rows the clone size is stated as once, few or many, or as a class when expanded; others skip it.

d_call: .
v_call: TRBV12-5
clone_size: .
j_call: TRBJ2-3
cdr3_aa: CASGLVLAQVASATDTQYF
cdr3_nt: TGTGCTAGTGGTTTGGTACTAGCTCAAGTGGCCTCCGCAACAGATACGCAGTATTTT

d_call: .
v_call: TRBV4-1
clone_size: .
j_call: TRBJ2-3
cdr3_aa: CASSQDRNTDTQYF
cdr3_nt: TGCGCCAGCAGCCAAGATCGGAACACAGATACGCAGTATTTT

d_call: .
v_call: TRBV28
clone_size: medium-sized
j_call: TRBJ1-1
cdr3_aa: CASSPITASAGNTEAFF
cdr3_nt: TGTGCCAGCAGTCCCATAACCGCCTCGGCCGGGAACACTGAAGCTTTCTTT

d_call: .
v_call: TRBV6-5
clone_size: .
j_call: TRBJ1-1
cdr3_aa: CASTFQRRGTEAFF
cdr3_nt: TGTGCCAGCACCTTCCAACGCAGGGGAACTGAAGCTTTCTTT

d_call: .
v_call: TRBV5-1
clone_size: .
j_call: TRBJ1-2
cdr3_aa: CASSFLGGGYTF
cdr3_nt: TGCGCCAGCAGCTTCCTGGGAGGTGGCTACACCTTC

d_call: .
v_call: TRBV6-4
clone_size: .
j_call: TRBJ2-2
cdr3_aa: CASSDSSTGELFF
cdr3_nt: TGTGCCAGCAGTGACAGTTCCACCGGGGAGCTGTTTTTT

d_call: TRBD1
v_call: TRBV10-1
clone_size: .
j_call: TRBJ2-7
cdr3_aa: CASSESNRGYEQYF
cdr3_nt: TGCGCCAGCAGTGAGTCGAACAGGGGCTACGAGCAGTACTTC

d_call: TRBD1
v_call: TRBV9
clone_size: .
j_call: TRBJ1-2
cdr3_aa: CASSPGTGPAFLSF
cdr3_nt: TGTGCCAGCAGCCCAGGGACAGGGCCCGCGTTCCTCTCGTTC

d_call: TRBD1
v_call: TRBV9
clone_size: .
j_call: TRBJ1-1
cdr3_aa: CASSVEGQASEAFF
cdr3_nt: TGTGCCAGCAGCGTAGAGGGACAGGCGTCTGAAGCTTTCTTT

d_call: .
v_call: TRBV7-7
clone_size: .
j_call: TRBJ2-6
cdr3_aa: CASSLNSGANVLTF
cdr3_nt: TGTGCCAGCAGCTTAAACTCTGGGGCCAACGTCCTGACTTTC

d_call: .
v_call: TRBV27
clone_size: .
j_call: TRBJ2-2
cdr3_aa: CASSSSRGKNTGELFF
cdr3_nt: TGTGCCAGCAGTTCCTCGCGGGGTAAGAACACCGGGGAGCTGTTTTTT

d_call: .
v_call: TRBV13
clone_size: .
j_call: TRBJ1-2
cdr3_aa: CATPGTSYGYTF
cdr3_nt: TGTGCCACCCCGGGGACATCCTATGGCTACACCTTC

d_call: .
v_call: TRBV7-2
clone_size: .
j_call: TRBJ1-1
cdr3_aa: CASSLEFGGNTEAFF
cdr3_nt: TGTGCCAGCAGCTTAGAGTTTGGGGGGAACACTGAAGCTTTCTTT

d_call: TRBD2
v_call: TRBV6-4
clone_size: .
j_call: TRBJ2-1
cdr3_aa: CASSDVAGGVHEQFF
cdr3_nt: TGTGCCAGCAGTGATGTGGCGGGGGGGGTCCATGAGCAGTTCTTC

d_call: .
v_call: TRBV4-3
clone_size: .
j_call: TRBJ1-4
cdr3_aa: CASSQDGVGGDNEKLFF
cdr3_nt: TGCGCCAGCAGCCAAGATGGGGTGGGGGGGGATAATGAAAAACTGTTTTTT

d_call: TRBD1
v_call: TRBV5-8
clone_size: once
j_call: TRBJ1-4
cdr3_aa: CASSLAKGASEKLFF
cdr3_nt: TGTGCCAGCAGCTTGGCCAAGGGGGCATCTGAAAAACTGTTTTTT

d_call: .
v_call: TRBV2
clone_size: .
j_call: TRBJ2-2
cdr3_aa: CASSYGLAGELFF
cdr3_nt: TGTGCCAGCAGTTACGGGTTGGCCGGGGAGCTGTTTTTT

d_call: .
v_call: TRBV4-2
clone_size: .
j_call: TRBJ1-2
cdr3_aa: CASSQGEGGAGYGYTF
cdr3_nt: TGTGCCAGCAGCCAAGGGGAAGGGGGAGCGGGCTATGGCTACACCTTC

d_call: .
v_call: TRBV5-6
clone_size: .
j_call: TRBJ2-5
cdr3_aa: CASRLVGTPTGTQYF
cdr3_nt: TGTGCCAGCAGATTGGTAGGGACACCAACGGGGACCCAGTACTTC

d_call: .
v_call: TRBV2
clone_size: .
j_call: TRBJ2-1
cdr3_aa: CASVTTTYQYNEQFF
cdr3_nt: TGTGCCAGCGTCACTACTACTTATCAATACAATGAGCAGTTCTTC

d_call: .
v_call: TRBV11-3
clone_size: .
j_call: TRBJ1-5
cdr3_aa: CASSWASQPQHF
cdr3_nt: TGTGCCAGCAGCTGGGCGTCCCAGCCCCAGCATTTT

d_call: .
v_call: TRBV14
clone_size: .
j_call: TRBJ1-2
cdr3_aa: CASSQGGSYYGYTF
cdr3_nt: TGTGCCAGCAGCCAAGGTGGCAGCTATTATGGCTACACCTTC

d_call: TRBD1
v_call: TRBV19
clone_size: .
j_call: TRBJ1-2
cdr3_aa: CASRQGLYGYTF
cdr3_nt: TGTGCCAGTCGACAGGGCCTCTATGGCTACACCTTC

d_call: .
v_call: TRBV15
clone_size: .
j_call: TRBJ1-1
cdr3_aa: CATSFGQNTEAFF
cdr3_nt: TGTGCCACCAGCTTTGGGCAGAACACTGAAGCTTTCTTT

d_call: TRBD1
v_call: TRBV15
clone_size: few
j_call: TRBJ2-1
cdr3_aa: CATSSLFIGQGKNEQFF
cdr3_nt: TGTGCCACCAGCAGCCTCTTTATAGGACAGGGTAAAAATGAGCAGTTCTTC

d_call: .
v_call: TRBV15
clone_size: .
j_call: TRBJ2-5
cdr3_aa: CATSRDLGGESQETQYF
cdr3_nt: TGTGCCACCAGCAGAGATCTTGGCGGGGAATCTCAAGAGACCCAGTACTTC

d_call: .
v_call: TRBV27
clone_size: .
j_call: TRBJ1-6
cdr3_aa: CASSYPTYNSPLHF
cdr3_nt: TGTGCCAGCAGTTATCCCACCTATAATTCACCCCTCCACTTT

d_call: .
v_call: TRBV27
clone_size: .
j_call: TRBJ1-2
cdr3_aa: CASSLSARRYGYTF
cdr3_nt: TGTGCCAGCAGTTTATCGGCACGGCGCTATGGCTACACCTTC

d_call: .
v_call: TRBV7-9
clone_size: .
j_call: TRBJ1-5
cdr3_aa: CASSSPWGDQPQHF
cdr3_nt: TGTGCCAGCAGCTCTCCCTGGGGAGATCAGCCCCAGCATTTT

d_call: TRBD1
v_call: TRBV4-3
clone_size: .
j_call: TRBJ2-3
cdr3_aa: CASSHAYGQGEGDTQYF
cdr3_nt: TGCGCCAGCAGCCATGCCTATGGACAGGGGGAAGGGGATACGCAGTATTTT

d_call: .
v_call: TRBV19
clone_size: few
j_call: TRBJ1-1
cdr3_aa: CASSIGGSTEAFF
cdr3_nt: TGTGCCAGTAGTATAGGGGGGAGCACTGAAGCTTTCTTT

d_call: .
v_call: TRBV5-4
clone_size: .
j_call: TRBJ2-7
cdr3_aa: CASSLARGAYEQYF
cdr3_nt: TGTGCCAGCAGCCTTGCGAGGGGGGCCTACGAGCAGTACTTC

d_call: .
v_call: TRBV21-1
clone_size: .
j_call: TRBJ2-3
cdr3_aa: CASPQGPRGDTQYF
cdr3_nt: TGTGCCTCACCCCAGGGACCCCGTGGGGATACGCAGTATTTT

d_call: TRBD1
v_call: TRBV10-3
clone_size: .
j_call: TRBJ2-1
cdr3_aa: CAISGGGYNEQFF
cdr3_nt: TGTGCCATTTCAGGGGGCGGGTACAATGAGCAGTTCTTC

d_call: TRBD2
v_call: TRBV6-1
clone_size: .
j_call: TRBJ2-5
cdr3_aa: CASSEAPLLAGASPQYF
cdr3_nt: TGTGCCAGCAGTGAAGCTCCTCTACTAGCGGGGGCCTCCCCCCAGTACTTC

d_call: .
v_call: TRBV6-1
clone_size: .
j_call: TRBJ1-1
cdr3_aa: CASSAGQLNTEAFF
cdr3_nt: TGTGCCAGCAGTGCTGGACAGTTGAACACTGAAGCTTTCTTT

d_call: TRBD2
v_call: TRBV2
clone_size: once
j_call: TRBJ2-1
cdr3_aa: CASRDRTSQYNEQFF
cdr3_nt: TGTGCCAGCAGAGACAGGACTAGCCAGTACAATGAGCAGTTCTTC

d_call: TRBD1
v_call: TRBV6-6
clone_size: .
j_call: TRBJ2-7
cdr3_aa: CASSYGTGVYEQYF
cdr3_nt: TGTGCCAGCAGTTACGGGACAGGGGTTTACGAGCAGTACTTC

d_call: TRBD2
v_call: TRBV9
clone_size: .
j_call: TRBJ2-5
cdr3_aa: CASSVDRGGSETQYF
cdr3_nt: TGTGCCAGCAGCGTGGACCGGGGGGGCTCGGAGACCCAGTACTTC

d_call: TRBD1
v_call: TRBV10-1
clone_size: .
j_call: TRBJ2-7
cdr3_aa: CASSPGQGGYEQYF
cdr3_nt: TGCGCCAGCAGTCCGGGACAGGGGGGGTACGAGCAGTACTTC